This entry describes one T cell receptor beta chain. Antigen specificity is unknown. The record originates from a study of a mutant IDH1 vaccine in newly diagnosed glioma. V was shortened by 5 bases and J by 2 bases, with 12 bases between the two germline ends. The CDR3 has 14 residues. Germline V gene data show CDR1 as SGHAT and CDR2 as FQNNGV. Measured with immunoSEQ multiplex PCR; TCRdb has only the in-frame clones, and not every one. In the table there are roughly 38,000 clones, around 87% of which are singletons. Time point here: week 35, safety follow-up. In every dose of vaccine, 300 ug of mutant IDH1 20-mer peptide was given alongside topical imiquimod.

This chain connects TRBV11-2 to TRBJ2-5; D is possibly TRBD1 (5 bases). This receptor was identified in a man between 35 and 55 years old with glioma. The sequenced sample was PBMCs, obtained from a glioma patient whose treatment included an IDH1 peptide vaccine. The DNA of the CDR3 is TGTGCCAGCAGCCTACAGGATCTTCAAGAGACCCAGTACTTC. Protein product: CASSLQDLQETQYF.